The clone carrying this T cell receptor beta chain was recorded at least ten times. Its target is unknown. The CDR3 is 15 residues long. Germline CDR1 and CDR2: LGHDT and YNNKEL (reference sequence). V gave up 4 bases and J gave up 7 bases, with 19 bases separating them. The use of a sample-barcoded 5' primer and a J-beta primer mix characterized a second PCR of roughly 6 to 12 cycles. TCRdb re-called the 5' RACE reads with MiXCR, one entry per CDR3 protein. The sample consists of some 750,000 distinct CDR3 sequences, approximately 22% of them appearing once. This entry is derived from a study of blood T cells in healthy people across ages. Study in general: With template switching, about one barcoded beta molecule was captured per two T cells.

Study findings and constraints: Donor CMV infection status was unknown, possibly confounding age-related changes in expanded clonotypes. With age, beta diversity per million T cells declined roughly linearly, significantly by 30 to 50.

Each donor had around 9.2 milliliters of peripheral blood drawn. This receptor was taken from a man in his 70s in good health. The sequenced sample consisted of blood. The chain recombines TRBV3-1 with TRBJ2-5, with D perhaps matching TRBD2 (5 bases). The CDR3 DNA is TGTGCCAGCAGCCCGTTAAAGCCTAGCTGGGGGACCCAGTACTTC. Protein sequence: CASSPLKPSWGTQYF.